The 16 T cell receptor beta chains below come from one sample, sequenced in a study of CD8 T cells in ankylosing spondylitis. Whole-study results and caveats: Made up of about eight highly homologous variants, a TCR beta motif appeared characteristic of ankylosing spondylitis blood.

These receptors are not linked to any known antigen. Each CDR3 protein gets one entry after TCRdb re-called the 5' RACE reads with MiXCR. The sample shows tens of thousands of distinct CDR3 sequences, about 9% of them seen only once. The sequencing input was blood, either unsorted or a sorted T cell fraction (not recorded which). These receptors came from a male donor with ankylosing spondylitis.

This clonotype was detected a few times. This rearrangement joins TRBV24-1 to TRBJ2-5; no reliable D call. The V gene's germline CDR1 is KGHDR and CDR2 SFDVKD. This CDR3 has 14 amino acids. The V gene lost 6 bases and the J gene lost 2 bases, with 12 bases spanning the gap. CDR3 DNA sequence: TGTGCCACCAGTCCTGGCGCGGAACAAGAGACCCAGTACTTC. Protein product: CATSPGAEQETQYF.

There are a few counts of this clonotype. The gene calls are TRBV27 and TRBJ2-7; 8 bases agree with TRBD2. Per the germline V gene, CDR1 is MNHEY and CDR2 is SMNVEV (reference sequence). This CDR3 has 15 residues. V gave up 3 bases and J gave up 3 bases; unmatched junction bases: 7. The CDR3 is CASSLVSGIRYEQYF. The CDR3 DNA reads TGTGCCAGCAGTTTGGTTAGCGGGATTCGCTACGAGCAGTACTTC.

This clonotype has a count of ten or more. V gene TRBV6-1 combines with J gene TRBJ2-1, with 11 bases fitting TRBD2. Germline CDR1 reads MNHNS; CDR2 reads SASEGT. The CDR3 is 15 residues long. The V segment lost 8 bases and the J segment 8 bases; nucleotides outside the gene matches: 11. The chain's CDR3 is CASQGTSGGGDEQFF. The CDR3 DNA is TGTGCCAGCCAGGGGACTAGCGGAGGGGGGGATGAGCAGTTCTTC.

This clonotype was observed a handful of times. The rearrangement links TRBV20-1 to TRBJ1-2, with D maybe TRBD1 (5 bases). The CDR3 sequence is 13 residues long. Trimming cost V 3 bases and J 4 bases, with 12 bases left between them. The germline V gene encodes CDR1 DFQATT and CDR2 SNEGSKA (reference sequence). This CDR3 is CSARSGDTYGYTF. The CDR3 coding sequence is TGCAGTGCTAGGTCGGGGGATACCTATGGCTACACCTTC.

This clonotype was found many times. The chain recombines TRBV12-3 or TRBV12-4 with TRBJ1-3; D is unresolved. This CDR3 has 16 residues. V was clipped by 3 bases and J by 0 bases, with 12 bases between them. CDR3 sequence: CASSFGILNSGNTIYF. In DNA, the CDR3 is TGTGCCAGCAGTTTTGGGATTCTCAACTCTGGAAACACCATATATTTT.

The genes are TRBV29-1 and TRBJ2-7; 7 bases fit TRBD2. Germline CDR1 SQVTM, CDR2 ANQGSEA. The length of the CDR3 is 13 residues. CDR3 nucleotide sequence: TGCGTGCTAGCGGAAAAATCTGGCGGCGAGCAGTACGTC. It specifies CVLAEKSGGEQYV.

For this clonotype: A read error may produce the germline difference seen at one junction end. This chain links TRBV6-1 with TRBJ2-1, with a weak D call TRBD1 (6 bases). CDR3 size: 16 residues. CDR1 is MNHNS and CDR2 is SASEGT in the germline V gene. CDR3 in amino acids: CASSDPGVAPYNEQFF. The DNA of the CDR3 is TGTGCTAGCAGTGACCCAGGGGTTGCCCCCTACAATGAGCAGTTCTTC.

The chain recombines TRBV18 with TRBJ2-1; 10 nucleotides align to TRBD2. The CDR3 extends over 16 amino acids. The V segment lost 2 bases and the J segment 8 bases; nucleotides outside the gene matches: 9. The germline CDR1 and CDR2 sequences are KGHSH and LQKENI. The CDR3 sequence is CASSPNRSGRRYEQFF. The CDR3 DNA reads as TGTGCCAGCTCACCAAACCGTAGCGGGAGGAGGTATGAGCAGTTCTTC.

The V call is TRBV2, the J call TRBJ2-3; D is possibly TRBD2 (6 bases). The V gene lost 3 bases and the J gene lost 0 bases, with 10 bases spanning the gap. This CDR3 is 15 amino acids long. Germline CDR1 is SNHLY and CDR2 is FYNNEI. CDR3 region: CASSDGGRSTDTQYF. The CDR3 nucleotides are TGTGCCAGCAGTGACGGAGGGCGGAGCACAGATACGCAGTATTTT.

The V call is TRBV6-5, the J call TRBJ2-3, with 7 bases aligning to TRBD2. From germline, CDR1 is MNHEY and CDR2 SVGAGI. The CDR3 contains 17 residues. Losses at the gene ends were 2 bases for V and 3 bases for J; bases not matched to a gene: 11. CDR3 residues: CASSYGGQREATDTQYF. The DNA of the CDR3 is TGTGCCAGCAGTTACGGTGGCCAGCGGGAAGCTACAGATACGCAGTATTTT.

This rearrangement joins TRBV5-4 to TRBJ2-7; TRBD1 aligns across 7 bases. Trimming at V came to 3 bases and at J to 0 bases, leaving 3 bases not matched to a gene. CDR1 SGHNT and CDR2 YYREEE come from the germline V gene (reference sequence). The CDR3 totals 14 residues. The CDR3 spells CASSSDRVSYEQYF. The CDR3 nucleotides read TGTGCCAGCAGCTCCGACAGGGTCTCCTACGAGCAGTACTTC.

The chain recombines TRBV20-1 with TRBJ2-1; TRBD2 is a possible D gene (6 bases). Germline V lookup: CDR1 DFQATT, CDR2 SNEGSKA (reference sequence). Trimming left V 2 bases short and J 6 bases short, with 14 bases between. CDR3 length: 14 amino acids. CDR3 DNA sequence: TGCAGTGCTAGACCGGAGGGGTCGGGCAATGAGCAGTTCTTC. Amino acid sequence: CSARPEGSGNEQFF.

The chain links TRBV7-9 to TRBJ2-3; 8 nucleotides match TRBD2. V was pared by 5 bases and J by 1 base, with 11 bases of the junction left unmatched. CDR1 SEHNR and CDR2 FQNEAQ come from the germline V gene (reference sequence). This CDR3 is built from 17 residues. CDR3 loop: CASSPSPGGRRTDTQYF. In nucleotides, the CDR3 is TGTGCCAGCAGCCCCTCACCGGGGGGGCGACGCACAGATACGCAGTATTTT.

This clonotype was detected many times. The chain couples TRBV12-3 or TRBV12-4 to TRBJ2-2; 10 positions agree with TRBD2. The CDR3 consists of 14 residues. V lost 8 bases to trimming and J lost 4 bases; unmatched junction nucleotides: 4. The CDR3 DNA follows: TGTGCCAGCGGAGCGGGAGGGCCCACCGGGGAGCTGTTTTTT. Its translation is CASGAGGPTGELFF.

A few counts support this clonotype. The chain has TRBV9 and TRBJ2-7; possible D gene TRBD2, 5 bases. Trimming cost V 0 bases and J 6 bases, with 13 bases left between them. The CDR3 sequence is 14 residues long. CDR1 and CDR2 (germline): SGDLS, YYNGEE. Here the CDR3 reads CASSVGGLAGEQYF. CDR3 DNA: TGTGCCAGCAGCGTAGGTGGGCTAGCTGGCGAGCAGTACTTC.

This clonotype was detected only a few times. The chain combines TRBV6-4 with TRBJ2-1, with 10 bases lining up with TRBD2. CDR3 length: 14 amino acids. The germline V gene has CDR1 MRHNA and CDR2 SNTAGT. V lost 5 bases, J lost 8 bases, and 6 bases stayed unmatched. CDR3 DNA sequence: TGTGCCAGCAGTTTACTAGCGGGAAGCGATGAGCAGTTCTTC. It translates to CASSLLAGSDEQFF.